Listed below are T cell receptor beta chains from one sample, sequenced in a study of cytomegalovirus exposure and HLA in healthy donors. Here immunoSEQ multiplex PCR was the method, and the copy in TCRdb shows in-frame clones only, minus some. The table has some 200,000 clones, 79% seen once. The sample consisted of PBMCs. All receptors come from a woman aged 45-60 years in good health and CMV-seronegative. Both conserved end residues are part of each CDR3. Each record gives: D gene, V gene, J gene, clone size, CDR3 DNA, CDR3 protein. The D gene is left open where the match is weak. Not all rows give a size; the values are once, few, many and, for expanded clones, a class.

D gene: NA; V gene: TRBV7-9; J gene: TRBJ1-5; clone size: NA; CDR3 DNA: TGTGCCAGCAGTCGCGGGGGGCAGCCCCAGCATTTT; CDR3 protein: CASSRGGQPQHF
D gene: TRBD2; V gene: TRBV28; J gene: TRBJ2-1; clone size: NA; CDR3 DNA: TGTGCCAGCAGTTCCCCCGTGGCGGGAGGGCCCAATGAGCAGTTCTTC; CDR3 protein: CASSSPVAGGPNEQFF
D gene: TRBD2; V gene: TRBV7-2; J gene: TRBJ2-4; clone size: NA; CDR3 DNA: TGTGCCAGCAGCTTAGTTGGGGCTAGCGGGAGGATAGCCAAAAACATTCAGTACTTC; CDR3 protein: CASSLVGASGRIAKNIQYF
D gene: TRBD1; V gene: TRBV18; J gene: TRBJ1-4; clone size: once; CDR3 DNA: TGTGCCAGCTCACCGGACAGGGACGCTGAAAAACTGTTTTTT; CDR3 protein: CASSPDRDAEKLFF
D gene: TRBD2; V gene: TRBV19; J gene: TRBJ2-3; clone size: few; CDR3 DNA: TGTGCCAGTAGCCTCGGGGCTAGCGGGGGGGATACGCAGTATTTT; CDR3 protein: CASSLGASGGDTQYF
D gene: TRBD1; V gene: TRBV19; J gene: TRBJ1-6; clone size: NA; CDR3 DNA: TGTGCCAGTACCCTACTGCAGGGGGCCGGGAATTCACCCCTCCACTTT; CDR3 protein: CASTLLQGAGNSPLHF
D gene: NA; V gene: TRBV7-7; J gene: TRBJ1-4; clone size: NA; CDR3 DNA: TGTGCCGGCAGCTTAGTCGCCGGAACTAATGAAAAACTGTTTTTT; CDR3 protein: CAGSLVAGTNEKLFF
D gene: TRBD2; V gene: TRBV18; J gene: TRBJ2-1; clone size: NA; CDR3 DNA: TGTGCCAGCTCCCCCTTGAGCGGGAGGGATGAGCAGTTCTTC; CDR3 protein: CASSPLSGRDEQFF
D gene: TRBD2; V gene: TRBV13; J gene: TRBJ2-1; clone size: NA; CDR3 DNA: TGTGCCAGCAGCTCCAGGGGTGGTTCCAGCGGGGGTACATTTGAGCAGTTCTTC; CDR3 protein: CASSSRGGSSGGTFEQFF
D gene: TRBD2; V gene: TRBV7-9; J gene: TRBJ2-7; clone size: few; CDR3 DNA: TGTGCCAGCAGCCGAATTGAGGCGGGAGCGAACGAGCAGTACTTC; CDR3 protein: CASSRIEAGANEQYF
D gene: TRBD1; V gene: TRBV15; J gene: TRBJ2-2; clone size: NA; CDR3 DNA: TGTGCCACCAGCAGAGGGGACAGGGGCTTTAACACCGGGGAGCTGTTTTTT; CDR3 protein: CATSRGDRGFNTGELFF
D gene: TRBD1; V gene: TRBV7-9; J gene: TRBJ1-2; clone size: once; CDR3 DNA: TGTGCCAGCAGCGAGAGGGACAGAGACTATGGCTACACCTTC; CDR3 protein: CASSERDRDYGYTF
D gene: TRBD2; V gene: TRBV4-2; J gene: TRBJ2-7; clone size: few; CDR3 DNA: TGTGCCAGCAGCCCAAGACTAGCGAGCCTCTACGAGCAGTACTTC; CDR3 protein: CASSPRLASLYEQYF
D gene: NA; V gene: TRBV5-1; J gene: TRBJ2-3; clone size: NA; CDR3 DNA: TGCGCCAGCAGCTCGGGACACAGCACAGATACGCAGTATTTT; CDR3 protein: CASSSGHSTDTQYF
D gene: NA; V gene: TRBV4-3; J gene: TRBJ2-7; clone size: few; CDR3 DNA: TGCGCCAGCAGCCAAGAGTTGGCAGATACGTACGAGCAGTACTTC; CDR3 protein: CASSQELADTYEQYF
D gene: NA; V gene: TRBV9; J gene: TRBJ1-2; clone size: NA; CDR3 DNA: TGTGCCAGCAGCGCCGAGGGTGTCTCCTATGGCTACACCTTC; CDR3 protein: CASSAEGVSYGYTF
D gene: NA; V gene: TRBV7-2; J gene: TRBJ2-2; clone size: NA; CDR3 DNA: TGTGCCAGCAGATGGGCCACCACCGGGGAGCTGTTTTTT; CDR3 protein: CASRWATTGELFF
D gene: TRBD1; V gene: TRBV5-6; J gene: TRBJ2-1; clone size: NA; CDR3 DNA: TGTGCCAGCAGCTGGGGACAGCTCTCCTACAATGAGCAGTTCTTC; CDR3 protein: CASSWGQLSYNEQFF
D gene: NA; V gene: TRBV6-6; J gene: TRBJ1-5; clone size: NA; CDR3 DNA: TGTGCCAGCAGTTACCAAATCACCTCGTCCAGGGAGCCCCAGCATTTT; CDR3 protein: CASSYQITSSREPQHF
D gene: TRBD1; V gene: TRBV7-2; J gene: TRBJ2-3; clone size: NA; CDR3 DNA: TGTGCCAGCAGTCCAACAGGGGGTCGTACCACAGATACGCAGTATTTT; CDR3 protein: CASSPTGGRTTDTQYF
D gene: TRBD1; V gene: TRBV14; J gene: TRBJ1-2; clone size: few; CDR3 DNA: TGTGCCAGCAGCCAAGGACATCCACAGGGGGCCCAAGGCTACACCTTC; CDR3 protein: CASSQGHPQGAQGYTF
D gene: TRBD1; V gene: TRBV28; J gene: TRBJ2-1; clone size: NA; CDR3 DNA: TGTGCCAGCCTGCCAGGGGGCCTCTCCTACAATGAGCAGTTCTTC; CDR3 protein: CASLPGGLSYNEQFF
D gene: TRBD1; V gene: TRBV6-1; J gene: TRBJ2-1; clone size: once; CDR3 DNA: TGTGCCAGCAGTGATCCCGGGACAGGGGTTTTCAATGAGCAGTTCTTC; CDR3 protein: CASSDPGTGVFNEQFF
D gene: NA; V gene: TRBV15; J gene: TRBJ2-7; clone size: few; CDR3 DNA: TGTGCCACCAGCAGAGATCGAGACAGCTTCTACGAGCAGTACTTC; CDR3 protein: CATSRDRDSFYEQYF
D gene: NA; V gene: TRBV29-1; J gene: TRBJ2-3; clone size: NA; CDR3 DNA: TGCAGCGTTGGTGGGGCCGCCTATAGTCTTACGCAGTATTTT; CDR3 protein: CSVGGAAYSLTQYF
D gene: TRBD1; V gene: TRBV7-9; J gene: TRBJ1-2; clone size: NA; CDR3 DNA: TGTGCCAGCAGCTTGGTAGGGGGCGGCTACACCTTC; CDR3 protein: CASSLVGGGYTF
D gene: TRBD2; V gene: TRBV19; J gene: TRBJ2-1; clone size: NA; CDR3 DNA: TGTGCCAGTAGTATGGGACTAGCGGTAATAGAGCAGTTCTTC; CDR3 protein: CASSMGLAVIEQFF
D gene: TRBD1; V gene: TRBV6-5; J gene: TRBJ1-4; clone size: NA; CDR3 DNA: TGTGCCAGCAGTCCACAGGGGACTAATGAAAAACTGTTTTTT; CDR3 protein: CASSPQGTNEKLFF
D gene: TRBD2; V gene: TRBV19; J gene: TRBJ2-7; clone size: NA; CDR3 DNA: TGTGCCAGTAGTATTACGGGAGGGCCAGACGAGCAGTACTTC; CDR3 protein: CASSITGGPDEQYF
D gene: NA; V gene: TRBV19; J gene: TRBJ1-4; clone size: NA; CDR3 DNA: TGTGCCAGTAGTTCACAGGCAACTAATGAAAAACTGTTTTTT; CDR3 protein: CASSSQATNEKLFF
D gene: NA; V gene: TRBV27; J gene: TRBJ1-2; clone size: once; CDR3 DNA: TGTGCCAGCAGTTTAAGGGGAAAGGGCTACACCTTC; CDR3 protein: CASSLRGKGYTF
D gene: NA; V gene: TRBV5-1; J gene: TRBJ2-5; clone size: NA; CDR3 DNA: TGCGCCAGCAGCACGCCTCAGGGCCAAGAGACCCAGTACTTC; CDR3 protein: CASSTPQGQETQYF
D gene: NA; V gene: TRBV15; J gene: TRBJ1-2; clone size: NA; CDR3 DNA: TGTGCCACCAGCAGATCCTCCGGGGGGAGCTACACCTTC; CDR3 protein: CATSRSSGGSYTF
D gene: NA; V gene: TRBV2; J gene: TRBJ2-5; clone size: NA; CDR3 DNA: TGTGCCAGCACTAAGGTGATTCGGGAGCAGTACTTC; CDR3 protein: CASTKVIREQYF
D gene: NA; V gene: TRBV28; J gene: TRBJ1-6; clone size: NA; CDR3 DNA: TGTGCCAGCAGTTTAGTGGGGCCCTATAATTCACCCCTCCACTTT; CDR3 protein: CASSLVGPYNSPLHF
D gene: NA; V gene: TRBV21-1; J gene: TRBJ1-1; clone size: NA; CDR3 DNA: TGTGCCAGCAGCAAGCTTGGTCGGCCTCACCGGGACACTGAAGCTTTCTTT; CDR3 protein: CASSKLGRPHRDTEAFF
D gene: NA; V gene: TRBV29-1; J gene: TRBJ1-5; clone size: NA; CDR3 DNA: TGCAGCGTTGGGGAGGGGAGCAATCAGCCCCAGCATTTT; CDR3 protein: CSVGEGSNQPQHF
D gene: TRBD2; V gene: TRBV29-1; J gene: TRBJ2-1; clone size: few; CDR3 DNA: TGCAGCGTCACCCCGGGACTAGCAAGCTACAATGAGCAGTTCTTC; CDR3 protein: CSVTPGLASYNEQFF
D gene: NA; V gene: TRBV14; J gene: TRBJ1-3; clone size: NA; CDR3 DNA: TGTGCCAGCAGCCAAATTCAGGGGTCTGGAAACACCATATATTTT; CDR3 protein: CASSQIQGSGNTIYF
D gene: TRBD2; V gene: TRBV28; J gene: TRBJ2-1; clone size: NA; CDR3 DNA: TGTGCCAGCAGTATCCCCCCGGGACTAGCGGGCAACAATGAGCAGTTCTTC; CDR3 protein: CASSIPPGLAGNNEQFF
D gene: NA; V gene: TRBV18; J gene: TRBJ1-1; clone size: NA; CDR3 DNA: TGTGCCAGCTCAAGGGGCGGGAAGAACACTGAAGCTTTCTTT; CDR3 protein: CASSRGGKNTEAFF
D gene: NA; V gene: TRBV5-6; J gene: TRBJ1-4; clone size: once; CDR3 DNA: TGTGCCAGCAGCTTTGGCGGTAGGAATGAAAAACTGTTTTTT; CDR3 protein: CASSFGGRNEKLFF
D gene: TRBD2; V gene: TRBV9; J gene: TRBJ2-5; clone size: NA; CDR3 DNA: TGTGCCAGCAGCCCACGGGGGGTCCAAGAGACCCAGTACTTC; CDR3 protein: CASSPRGVQETQYF
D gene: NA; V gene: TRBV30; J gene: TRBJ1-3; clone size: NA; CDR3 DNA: TGTGCCTGGAGTGCAATAAACAGGGCCGACTCTGGAAACACCATATATTTT; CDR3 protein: CAWSAINRADSGNTIYF
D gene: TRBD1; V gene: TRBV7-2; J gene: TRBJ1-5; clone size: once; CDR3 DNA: TGTGCCAGCAGCCCAGGGGGGCAAAATCAGCCCCAGCATTTT; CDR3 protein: CASSPGGQNQPQHF
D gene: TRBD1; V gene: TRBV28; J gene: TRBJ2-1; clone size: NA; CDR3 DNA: TGTGCCAGCGACGACAGGGTGTCCTACAATGAGCAGTTCTTC; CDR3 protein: CASDDRVSYNEQFF
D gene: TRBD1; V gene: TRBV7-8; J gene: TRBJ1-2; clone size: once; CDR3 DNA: TGTGCCAGCAGCTTAGAGGGGGCGCAACTTCGCTATGGCTACACCTTC; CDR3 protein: CASSLEGAQLRYGYTF
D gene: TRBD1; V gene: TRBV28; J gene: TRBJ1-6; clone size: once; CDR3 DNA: TGTGCCAGCAGTTTATTAGTAGTGGGACAGGGGATGTCCTATAATTCACCCCTCCACTTT; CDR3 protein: CASSLLVVGQGMSYNSPLHF